This TCR beta chain comes out of a study of early T cells in non-severe SARS-CoV-2 infection. In the study overall: Bulk RNA from unsorted whole blood was sequenced; chains were unpaired.

This clonotype was seen many times. Individually, cDNA molecules had unique molecular identifiers attached to them. In TCRdb, the 5' RACE reads were re-called with MiXCR into one record per CDR3 protein. Found here are tens of thousands of distinct CDR3 sequences, more than 10% of them singletons; the top ten hold 1.2%. This specimen was whole blood, taken at baseline. This clonotype was obtained from an adult who was a healthcare worker with PCR-confirmed SARS-CoV-2 infection or an uninfected control (not recorded which). The donor label of this sample is uncertain.

CDR3 sequence: CASSPSNSGANVLTF. The CDR3 DNA is TGCGCCAGCAGCCCCTCGAACTCTGGGGCCAACGTCCTGACTTTC. The chain carries TRBV4-1 and TRBJ2-6; D gene uncertain. The V gene lost 4 bases and the J gene lost 0 bases, with 7 bases spanning the gap. Germline V lookup: CDR1 MGHRA, CDR2 YSYEKL. The length of the CDR3 is 15 residues.